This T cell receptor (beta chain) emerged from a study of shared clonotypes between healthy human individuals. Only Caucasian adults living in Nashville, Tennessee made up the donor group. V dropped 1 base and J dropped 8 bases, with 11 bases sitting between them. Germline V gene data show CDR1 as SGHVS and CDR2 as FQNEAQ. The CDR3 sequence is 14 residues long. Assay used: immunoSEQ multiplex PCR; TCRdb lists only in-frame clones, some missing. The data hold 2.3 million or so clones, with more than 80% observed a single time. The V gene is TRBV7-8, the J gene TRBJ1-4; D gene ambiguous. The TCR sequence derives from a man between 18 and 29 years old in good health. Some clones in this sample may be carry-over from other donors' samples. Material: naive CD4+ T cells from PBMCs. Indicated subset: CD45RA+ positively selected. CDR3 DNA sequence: TGTGCCAGCAGCTTAGTAGGATATCAGGAAAAACTGTTTTTT. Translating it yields CASSLVGYQEKLFF.